These 21 T cell receptor beta chains originate from one sample sequenced in a study of cytomegalovirus exposure and HLA in healthy donors (dated 2017 in TCRdb). The library was prepared using the immunoSEQ multiplex PCR assay. For the multiplex PCR, a mixture combining 60 forward primers for TCR Vbeta segments and 13 reverse primers for TCR Jbeta segments was used. TCRdb holds this immuneACCESS table with in-frame rearrangements only. Some clones are missing; in checked studies, unresolved V genes explain under half, and the rest has no known cause. This sample lists roughly 88,000 clones; less than 70% were detected once. Roughly 2.8% of the sample comes from the top ten. Sequenced input: PBMCs. These receptors were collected from a man between 50 and 59 years old in good health and CMV-seronegative.

This clone was observed a handful of times. The gene calls are TRBV5-1 and TRBJ2-1; 9 bases match TRBD2. The CDR3 totals 16 residues. V was clipped by 4 bases and J by 3 bases; unmatched bases: 8. CDR1 and CDR2 from the germline V gene are SGHRS and YFSETQ. CDR3: CASSPSGTTYYNEQFF. CDR3 in DNA: TGCGCCAGCAGCCCTAGCGGGACCACATACTACAATGAGCAGTTCTTC.

CDR3 residues: CASRVLQGGYNEQFF. CDR3 in DNA: TGTGCCAGCAGGGTTTTACAGGGCGGCTACAATGAGCAGTTCTTC. The V call is TRBV2, the J call TRBJ2-1, with D tentatively TRBD1 (6 bases). Between the trimmed V and J ends, which lost 6 bases and 3 bases, there was a span of 15 bases. In germline, CDR1 is SNHLY, CDR2 FYNNEI. The CDR3 has 15 amino acids. Looking up the rest from reference TRBV2 and TRBJ2-1 gives the full variable domain: EPEVTQTPSHQVTQMGQEVILRCVPISNHLYFYWYRQILGQKVEFLVSFYNNEISEKSEIFDDQFSVERPDGSNFTLKIRSTKLEDSAMYFCASRVLQGGYNEQFFGPGTRLTVL.

This chain's CDR3 is CASSSDRGNQPQHF. CDR3 nucleotide sequence: TGTGCCAGCAGCTCCGACAGGGGAAATCAGCCCCAGCATTTT. The chain has TRBV5-8 and TRBJ1-5; TRBD1 matches 8 bases. There are 14 residues in the CDR3. V shed 3 bases and J 4 bases; nucleotides not matched to a gene: 3. Germline V gene data show CDR1 as SGHTS and CDR2 as YDEGEE. The full variable domain, completed using reference TRBV5-8 and TRBJ1-5, is EAGVTQSPTHLIKTRGQQATLRCSPISGHTSVYWYQQALGLGLQFLLWYDEGEERNRGNFPPRFSGRQFPNYSSELNVNALELEDSALYLCASSSDRGNQPQHFGDGTRLSIL.

This clone has more than one count but fewer than ten. V and J are TRBV6-5 and TRBJ1-6; 7 bases map to TRBD1. The ends lost 6 bases at V and 4 bases at J; junction bases unmatched: 3. This CDR3 comprises 14 residues. In germline, CDR1 is MNHEY, CDR2 SVGAGI. This chain's CDR3 is CASRGGAYNSPLHF. In DNA form, the CDR3 reads TGTGCCAGCAGAGGGGGCGCTTATAATTCACCCCTCCACTTT.

The chain is built from TRBV6-1 and TRBJ1-1; D remains ambiguous. The germline CDR1 and CDR2 sequences are MNHNS and SASEGT. The CDR3 loop spans 13 amino acids. Trimming stripped 6 bases from V and 1 base from J, with 9 bases between. CDR3 loop: CASSGNGNTEAFF. CDR3 coding DNA: TGTGCCAGCAGCGGTAACGGGAACACTGAAGCTTTCTTT.

The chain has TRBV5-1 and TRBJ2-2; no clear D gene. From germline, CDR1 is SGHRS and CDR2 YFSETQ. Trimming shortened V by 5 bases and J by 7 bases, and 15 bases separated the two germline ends. The CDR3 is 14 amino acids. The CDR3 reads CASRTLPSYGELFF. The CDR3 DNA reads as TGCGCCAGCAGAACGCTGCCGAGCTACGGGGAGCTGTTTTTT. Full variable domain (missing parts from reference TRBV5-1 and TRBJ2-2): KAGVTQTPRYLIKTRGQQVTLSCSPISGHRSVSWYQQTPGQGLQFLFEYFSETQRNKGNFPGRFSGRQFSNSRSEMNVSTLELGDSALYLCASRTLPSYGELFFGEGSRLTVL.

This clone showed up just a few times. The V gene is TRBV7-9, the J gene TRBJ2-7; D not certain. The ends were cut back, 0 bases at V and 7 bases at J, with 13 bases in the middle. The length of the CDR3 is 14 residues. CDR1 is SEHNR, CDR2 FQNEAQ, per germline (reference sequence). CDR3 protein: CASSLAGILREQYF. The CDR3 nucleotides are TGTGCCAGCAGCTTAGCGGGTATACTACGGGAGCAGTACTTC.

The V call is TRBV23-1, the J call TRBJ2-7; the match to TRBD1 covers 9 bases. TRBV23-1 belongs to the ORF category, with a function that is uncertain. V dropped 0 bases and J dropped 1; count of bases not matched to a gene: 4. The length of the CDR3 is 16 residues. The CDR3 region has the DNA TGCGCCAGCAGTCAATCCGGGACAGGGCGATCCTACGAGCAGTACTTC. Its translation: CASSQSGTGRSYEQYF.

CDR3 sequence (DNA): TGTGCCAGCAGCTCGGACAGGGGGAGGAATCAGCCCCAGCATTTT. It codes for CASSSDRGRNQPQHF. V usage is TRBV5-8 and J usage is TRBJ1-5, with TRBD1 matching 10 bases. CDR3 size: 15 residues. Trimming cost V 3 bases and J 4 bases; bases outside gene matches: 4. Germline CDR1 reads SGHTS; CDR2 reads YDEGEE.

This clone was seen repeatedly, ten times or more. The CDR3 bases are TGTGCCAGCTTCCCCGGAGGGGGCACTGGAAACACCATATATTTT. This gives the protein CASFPGGGTGNTIYF. V is TRBV28 and J is TRBJ1-3, with 7 bases aligning to TRBD1. Trimming at V came to 8 bases and at J to 2 bases, leaving 9 bases not matched to a gene. Germline V gives CDR1 MDHEN, CDR2 SYDVKM. CDR3 length equals 15 residues.

The rearrangement joins TRBV29-1 to TRBJ2-3; 9 bases agree with TRBD2. Germline lookup yields CDR1 SQVTM and CDR2 ANQGSEA. The CDR3 is made up of 14 amino acids. The V and J ends lost 7 bases and 0 bases, in that order; junction bases with no gene match: 5. CDR3: CSGSGGPSTDTQYF. The CDR3 DNA reads as TGCAGCGGTAGCGGGGGTCCTAGCACAGATACGCAGTATTTT.

For this clone: A read error may account for a junction end that differs from germline. The chain has TRBV7-7 and TRBJ2-1, with TRBD2 matching over 7 bases. Germline V gene data show CDR1 as SSHAT and CDR2 as FNYEAQ (reference sequence). CDR3 size: 13 residues. The CDR3: CASSFGGYNEQFF. The CDR3, as DNA: TGTGCTAGCAGCTTCGGGGGGTACAATGAGCAGTTCTTC.

J is TRBJ1-2 and V is TRBV2, with 8 bases that match TRBD1. The CDR3 has 14 amino acids. Germline V gene lookup returns CDR1 SNHLY and CDR2 FYNNEI. The V and J ends lost 6 bases and 2 bases, in that order; junction bases with no gene match: 5. The CDR3 protein is CASRKDRANYGYTF. The CDR3 DNA sequence: TGTGCCAGCAGAAAGGACAGGGCAAACTATGGCTACACCTTC.

In DNA, the CDR3 is TGTGCTAGTGGCCCGGGACAGGGGAATCAGCCCCAGCATTTT. Protein: CASGPGQGNQPQHF. The V call is TRBV12-5, the J call TRBJ1-5; the match to TRBD1 covers 10 bases. This CDR3 spans 14 amino acids. V lost 6 bases and J lost 4; bases outside the gene matches: 3. Germline loops: CDR1 LGHNT, CDR2 FRNRAP. The whole variable domain, remainder taken from reference TRBV12-5 and TRBJ1-5, is DARVTQTPRHKVTEMGQEVTMRCQPILGHNTVFWYRQTMMQGLELLAYFRNRAPLDDSGMPKDRFSAEMPDATLATLKIQPSEPRDSAVYFCASGPGQGNQPQHFGDGTRLSIL.

This chain connects TRBV7-2 to TRBJ2-7, with unresolved D. CDR3 length equals 13 residues. In germline, CDR1 is SGHTA, CDR2 FQGNSA. V was clipped by 5 bases and J by 2 bases, with 10 bases between them. The CDR3 DNA follows: TGTGCCAGCAGCCGAGAGGCAGCCTACGAGCAGTACTTC. Residues: CASSREAAYEQYF.

The chain recombines TRBV5-4 with TRBJ2-5, with 9 bases lining up with TRBD2. V lost 2 bases to trimming and J lost 2 bases; unmatched junction nucleotides: 4. The CDR3 runs 15 residues. The V gene's germline CDR1 is SGHNT and CDR2 YYREEE (reference sequence). CDR3 DNA sequence: TGTGCCAGCAGCTTATTAGCGGGGGATCAAGAGACCCAGTACTTC. Translated, it gives CASSLLAGDQETQYF.

The rearrangement links TRBV7-2 to TRBJ1-6, with 10 bases lining up with TRBD1. With V trimmed by 5 bases and J by 10 bases, 11 bases remained unmatched. The CDR3 extends over 16 amino acids. Germline loops: CDR1 SGHTA, CDR2 FQGNSA. Here the CDR3 reads CASSQGGTGVGSPLHF. DNA for the CDR3: TGTGCCAGCAGCCAGGGTGGGACAGGGGTGGGATCACCCCTCCACTTT.

V gene TRBV7-6 combines with J gene TRBJ2-5; the D is unclear. Germline loops: CDR1 SGHVS, CDR2 FNYEAQ. Trimming shortened V by 0 bases and J by 5 bases, and 4 bases separated the two germline ends. The CDR3 loop spans 12 amino acids. The CDR3 is CASSLARETQYF. The CDR3 bases are TGTGCCAGCAGCTTAGCGCGGGAGACCCAGTACTTC.

This rearrangement joins TRBV2 to TRBJ2-5; 8 nucleotides agree with TRBD1. The V segment lost 11 bases and the J segment 5 bases; nucleotides outside the gene matches: 7. CDR3 size: 12 residues. The germline V gene has CDR1 SNHLY and CDR2 FYNNEI. The CDR3 DNA is TGTGCCCGTCGGACAGGGTTTGAGACCCAGTACTTC. Protein: CARRTGFETQYF.

This chain links TRBV30 with TRBJ2-7, with a possible D match to TRBD2 (5 bases). Germline assignment: CDR1 GTSNPN and CDR2 SVGIG (reference sequence). This CDR3 is built from 12 residues. The ends were cut back, 7 bases at V and 0 bases at J, with 10 bases in the middle. CDR3 coding DNA: TGTGCCTCAGACGAGGGCTCCTACGAGCAGTACTTC. Amino acids: CASDEGSYEQYF.

The chain recombines TRBV5-1 with TRBJ1-4; 7 positions match TRBD1. This CDR3 region has 17 residues. V was clipped by 0 bases and J by 1 base; unmatched bases: 6. Germline CDR1 SGHRS, CDR2 YFSETQ. The CDR3 nucleotides read TGCGCCAGCAGCTTGGGACAGCACAGGGGAACTAATGAAAAACTGTTTTTT. Protein product: CASSLGQHRGTNEKLFF.